The 26 T cell receptor beta chains in this list originate from one sample, sequenced in a study of radiotherapy plus CTLA-4 blockade in lung cancer. Profiling relied on immunoSEQ multiplex PCR, and the TCRdb table lists in-frame clones only, not all of them. The sample records around 77,000 clones, just under 75% being singletons. The sequencing here drew on peripheral blood, taken from a patient treated with radiotherapy plus ipilimumab. The receptors shown here come from a human donor with non-small cell lung cancer whose response to radiotherapy plus ipilimumab could not be evaluated.

This chain links TRBV30 with TRBJ1-5; D call uncertain. CDR1 is GTSNPN and CDR2 is SVGIG in the germline V gene (reference sequence). The CDR3 sequence is 15 residues long. The germline V and J ends were trimmed by 0 bases and 6 bases, with 15 bases remaining between them. CDR3 in amino acids: CAWSVLGDRGQPQHF. The CDR3 DNA reads TGTGCCTGGAGTGTACTTGGTGACCGGGGTCAGCCCCAGCATTTT.

The rearrangement uses TRBV7-3 and TRBJ1-5, with no clear D. V was shortened by 3 bases and J by 5 bases, with 8 bases between the two germline ends. The CDR3 runs 13 residues. Germline V lookup: CDR1 SGHTA, CDR2 FQGTGA. The CDR3 region is CASSFNRDQPQHF. The CDR3 DNA is TGTGCCAGCAGCTTTAACAGAGATCAGCCCCAGCATTTT.

This clone was recorded a few times. The V gene is TRBV7-2, the J gene TRBJ2-3; 7 bases are a match to TRBD1. CDR3 size: 12 residues. V dropped 5 bases and J dropped 12; count of bases not matched to a gene: 8. CDR1 SGHTA and CDR2 FQGNSA come from the germline V gene. This CDR3 reads CASSNRDRGQYF. The DNA of the CDR3 is TGTGCCAGCAGCAACCGGGACAGAGGACAGTATTTT.

The rearrangement joins TRBV6-1 to TRBJ2-1; D is perhaps TRBD1 (5 bases). There are 15 residues in the CDR3. Germline V gene sequence: CDR1 MNHNS, CDR2 SASEGT. V was pared by 7 bases and J by 6 bases, with 19 bases between. For the CDR3, the DNA is TGTGCCAGCAAAGGGGCAGGGCAAGCCTCCAATGAGCAGTTCTTC. Its protein product is CASKGAGQASNEQFF.

V is TRBV27 and J is TRBJ2-3; 12 bases agree with TRBD2. CDR3 length: 17 amino acids. Unmatched junction bases numbered 8, after V lost 3 bases and J lost 4 bases. Germline CDR1 and CDR2: MNHEY and SMNVEV (reference sequence). CDR3 sequence (DNA): TGTGCCAGCAGTTTCCTGTCACTAGCGGGGGGCCCAGATACGCAGTATTTT. It encodes CASSFLSLAGGPDTQYF.

This chain joins TRBV4-1 and TRBJ1-1, with D hard to call. Per germline, CDR1 MGHRA and CDR2 YSYEKL. The CDR3 extends over 14 amino acids. V was clipped by 1 base and J by 0 bases, with 6 bases between them. The DNA for the CDR3 is TGCGCCAGCAGCCAAGGGGCAATGAACACTGAAGCTTTCTTT. As protein: CASSQGAMNTEAFF.

The gene calls are TRBV14 and TRBJ2-5; D is unresolved. V lost 1 base, J lost 5 bases, and 11 bases lay in between. The CDR3 is 14 residues long. Germline lookup yields CDR1 SGHDN and CDR2 FVKESK. CDR3 nucleotide sequence: TGTGCCAGCAGCCAAGTATCGGTGGGCGAGACCCAGTACTTC. This codes for CASSQVSVGETQYF.

The gene calls are TRBV7-2 and TRBJ1-2, with D possibly TRBD1 on 6 matching bases. Per germline, CDR1 SGHTA and CDR2 FQGNSA. Trimming pared 3 bases from V and 8 bases from J, leaving 16 bases between. The CDR3 totals 14 residues. The CDR3 region has the DNA TGTGCCAGCAGCTTGTGGGGGCAGGGTGAAGGCTACACCTTC. Translation: CASSLWGQGEGYTF.

This clone was counted between two and nine times. CDR3 DNA: TGTGCCAGCAGTCCAAATCCGGGACAGTTAAACTATGGCTACACCTTC. It encodes CASSPNPGQLNYGYTF. The J gene is TRBJ1-2, the V gene TRBV28, with 7 bases matching TRBD1. CDR1 MDHEN and CDR2 SYDVKM come from the germline V gene. The CDR3 totals 16 residues. Germline trimming cut 5 bases from V and 2 bases from J; bases unmatched to any gene: 11.

Note on this clone: An end of the junction does not agree with germline; a read error may underlie this. The chain couples TRBV5-3 to TRBJ1-1; D gene uncertain. TRBV5-3 is sorted into the ORF group, with uncertain function. This CDR3 spans 14 amino acids. CDR3 in amino acids: CASSLANKNTEAFF. CDR3 DNA: TGTGCCAGCAGCTTGGCCAACAAGAACACTGAAGCTTTCTTT.

This chain connects TRBV27 to TRBJ1-2; 7 bases agree with TRBD1. Germline CDR1 reads MNHEY; CDR2 reads SMNVEV (reference sequence). There are 14 residues in the CDR3. The ends lost 5 bases at V and 4 bases at J; junction bases unmatched: 7. CDR3 nucleotides: TGTGCCAGCAGTCCGGGGACAGACCTCTATGGCTACACCTTC. Protein: CASSPGTDLYGYTF.

The chain employs TRBV5-1 and TRBJ1-2; a weak D match, TRBD1 (6 bases). In germline, CDR1 is SGHRS, CDR2 YFSETQ. V dropped 4 bases and J dropped 2 bases, with 15 bases sitting between them. This CDR3 has 15 residues. Here the CDR3 reads CASSLVQGPNYGYTF. DNA of the CDR3: TGCGCCAGCAGCCTTGTCCAGGGGCCCAACTATGGCTACACCTTC.

This sequence joins TRBV9 and TRBJ2-7; TRBD2 aligns across 12 bases. The CDR3 consists of 17 residues. Germline trimming cut 3 bases from V and 6 bases from J; bases unmatched to any gene: 13. Germline V gene sequence: CDR1 SGDLS, CDR2 YYNGEE. DNA of the CDR3: TGTGCCAGCAGCGCCGATTCTAGACTAGCGGGAGAGCTCGAGCAGTACTTC. Its protein product is CASSADSRLAGELEQYF.

V is TRBV7-6 and J is TRBJ2-2, with 9 bases matching TRBD1. CDR1 and CDR2 (germline): SGHVS, FNYEAQ. The J segment lost 6 bases and the V segment lost 5 bases, leaving 10 bases of the junction unmatched. The length of the CDR3 is 16 residues. In nucleotides, the CDR3 is TGTGCCAGCAGCAACTCCGGGACAGGGCGGTCCGGGGAGCTGTTTTTT. Its translation: CASSNSGTGRSGELFF.

This clone was seen a handful of times. The genes are TRBV21-1 and TRBJ1-3; no DNA check was done on the table's D call, TRBD1. TRBV21-1 is an annotated pseudogene. This CDR3 is built from 16 residues. The CDR3: CASSTRDSLSGNTIYF. CDR3 coding DNA: TGTGCCAGCAGCACCAGGGACAGCCTCTCTGGAAACACCATATATTTT.

The chain recombines TRBV12-5 with TRBJ2-5, with a possible D match to TRBD2 (5 bases). This CDR3 is built from 15 residues. Germline CDR1 is LGHNT and CDR2 is FRNRAP. Trimming took 0 bases from V and 5 from J, leaving 13 bases between them. The CDR3 loop is CASGLVLFGEETQYF. Here the CDR3 DNA reads TGTGCTAGTGGTTTGGTACTGTTCGGGGAGGAGACCCAGTACTTC.

This clone has more than one count but fewer than ten. This sequence joins TRBV5-8 and TRBJ2-3, with a possible D match to TRBD1 (6 bases). V shed 5 bases and J shed 10 bases, with 23 bases lying between them. Germline V CDR1 and CDR2: SGHTS, YDEGEE. The CDR3 loop spans 15 amino acids. The CDR3 DNA sequence: TGTGCCAGCAGACCCGCCGACAGACGTTCAGGGGCGCAGTATTTT. Its translation: CASRPADRRSGAQYF.

The chain is built from TRBV7-2 and TRBJ1-6; 9 nucleotides align to TRBD1. V lost 5 bases, J lost 5 bases, and 4 bases stayed unmatched. CDR3 length: 15 amino acids. In germline, CDR1 is SGHTA, CDR2 FQGNSA. This CDR3 is CASSPRQGDNSPLHF. CDR3 nucleotides: TGTGCCAGCAGCCCAAGACAGGGGGATAATTCACCCCTCCACTTT.

The CDR3, as DNA: TGTGCCACCAGCAGAGACCGGACTAGCGGCGAGCAGTACTTC. Amino acids: CATSRDRTSGEQYF. The rearrangement links TRBV15 to TRBJ2-7; TRBD2 agrees at 10 bases. CDR3 length: 14 residues. Germline V gene data show CDR1 as LNHNV and CDR2 as YYDKDF (reference sequence). V lost 0 bases, J lost 6 bases, and 2 bases stayed unmatched.

This clone was observed a handful of times. The J gene is TRBJ2-6, the V gene TRBV27; the D is unclear. Trimming stripped 1 base from V and 4 bases from J, with 17 bases between. This CDR3 is built from 18 residues. Per germline, CDR1 MNHEY and CDR2 SMNVEV (reference sequence). The CDR3 protein is CASSLFFRASRGANVLTF. The DNA for the CDR3 is TGTGCCAGCAGTTTATTCTTCAGAGCGTCGCGGGGGGCCAACGTCCTGACTTTC.

The genes are TRBV28 and TRBJ1-1; the D is unclear. This CDR3 contains 11 residues. V was trimmed by 7 bases and J by 3 bases, leaving 6 bases between them. Germline CDR1 and CDR2: MDHEN and SYDVKM. CDR3 loop: CASTLYTEAFF. The CDR3 region has the DNA TGTGCCAGCACCCTATACACTGAAGCTTTCTTT.

The chain employs TRBV5-1 and TRBJ1-2; no reliable D call. CDR1 is SGHRS, CDR2 YFSETQ, per germline. CDR3 length: 14 amino acids. V was pared by 0 bases and J by 5 bases, with 11 bases between. For the CDR3, the DNA is TGCGCCAGCAGCTTGGGAGCGGCAGTTTATGGCTACACCTTC. Amino acid sequence: CASSLGAAVYGYTF.

The chain recombines TRBV7-2 with TRBJ1-2; a possible D gene is TRBD1 (5 bases). The CDR3 sequence is 14 residues long. Germline V lookup: CDR1 SGHTA, CDR2 FQGNSA. Trimming removed 1 base at V and 7 bases at J, with 13 bases between. The CDR3 DNA follows: TGTGCCAGCAGCTTAGGGGGCTTGAAGAGTGGCTACACCTTC. Its protein is CASSLGGLKSGYTF.

V and J are TRBV15 and TRBJ2-5; 8 nucleotides align to TRBD1. This CDR3 region has 15 residues. With 0 bases clipped from V and 5 bases from J, the junction kept 5 bases outside the gene matches. CDR1 and CDR2 from the germline V gene are LNHNV and YYDKDF (reference sequence). CDR3 coding DNA: TGTGCCACCAGCAGAGAAGGACAGGGATCGGAGACCCAGTACTTC. Translation gives CATSREGQGSETQYF.

V and J are TRBV5-6 and TRBJ2-7, with 7 bases that match TRBD1. Germline V gives CDR1 SGHDT, CDR2 YYEEEE. The ends lost 4 bases at V and 6 bases at J; junction bases unmatched: 7. The CDR3 has 13 residues. The CDR3 region is CASSEPGGREQYF. Written as DNA, the CDR3 is TGTGCCAGCAGCGAACCAGGGGGACGCGAGCAGTACTTC.

This clone was observed once. The chain carries TRBV5-4 and TRBJ2-5; 9 bases line up with TRBD2. The J call may be faulty, since TRBJ2-7 better matches the DNA end. There are 15 residues in the CDR3. Germline V gene lookup returns CDR1 SGHNT and CDR2 YYREEE (reference sequence). Here the CDR3 DNA reads TGTGCCAGCAGCTTTGTTACTAGCGGGCAGTACGAGCAGTACTTC. Protein: CASSFVTSGQYEQYF.